This entry concerns a single TCR beta chain. The data belong to a study of blood T cells in healthy people across ages. Study overall: The capture of about one barcoded beta molecule per two T cells was achieved by template switching.

This CDR3 comprises 18 residues. The junction had 19 bases not matched to a gene; V was cut back by 6 bases and J by 6 bases. Germline assignment: CDR1 MNHEY and CDR2 SMNVEV (reference sequence). The second PCR ran about 7 to 12 cycles with a sample-barcoded 5' primer and J-beta primers. A template-switch adaptor containing 12 random nucleotides labeled each cDNA molecule. TCRdb re-called the 5' RACE reads with MiXCR, one entry per CDR3 protein. Among about 780,000 distinct CDR3 sequences listed, about 45% were seen once. The chain employs TRBV27 and TRBJ2-1; 8 nucleotides agree with TRBD2. The sequence derives from a man older than 75 in good health. Sequences were obtained from blood. CDR3 nucleotide sequence: TGTGCCAGCAGCCTTGCCGGTCTAGCGGGCTTTGCGTCCAATGAGCAGTTCTTC. Translated: CASSLAGLAGFASNEQFF.